The count of the clone carrying this T cell receptor (beta chain) is one. This entry belongs to a study of blood T cell repertoires in COVID-19. Across the study: From T cells, B-cell-depleted T cells, or PBMCs came the material, which was cDNA or gDNA.

This CDR3 region has 13 residues. V lost 7 bases and J 6 bases, leaving 14 bases between the germline ends. Looked up from germline, CDR1 is SGHTA and CDR2 is FQGNSA. Residents of around 24 US areas, aged about 18 to 89 years, made up the participants. Donors were grouped by their self-reported clinical history. Per the study methods: Amplification of reference gene primers was used by the study to estimate nucleated cell counts. The method was immunoSEQ multiplex PCR; TCRdb's version includes in-frame clones alone and lacks a portion of them. The DNA gave D and trimming, while V, J and clone size come from that table. The table has more than 250,000 clones, approximately 89% seen once; the top ten hold roughly 1.2%.

Sequencing was carried out using PBMCs or T cells enriched from blood (not recorded which). The receptor was isolated from a woman between 40 and 55 years old with acute COVID-19. The V gene is TRBV7-2, the J gene TRBJ2-3; tentatively, D is TRBD2 (6 bases). This CDR3 is CASTSVNSDTQYF. As DNA, the CDR3 is TGTGCCAGCACTAGCGTTAATTCGGATACGCAGTATTTT.